One T cell receptor (beta chain) is described in this entry. A read error is possible here, since a much larger clone lies one base away. Four PCR rounds used nested alpha and beta constant region primers plus the SP2 primer. Alpha and beta constant region primers primed reverse transcription for blood and skin samples. TCRdb recomputed calls from the 5' RACE reads with MiXCR, one row per CDR3 protein. The sample contains roughly 48,000 distinct CDR3 sequences, 4.7% of which appear only once. These data originate in a study of naive and memory T cell subsets. An oligonucleotide containing a UMI was ligated to the 3' end of TCR cDNA. Whole blood, 2.5 ml, came from adult healthy volunteers. The receptor comes from a female donor in good health.

The CDR3 here is CVSSRQLRPSSYEQYF. CDR3 nucleotides: TGTGTCAGCAGCCGCCAGTTACGGCCAAGCTCCTACGAGCAGTACTTC. V and J are TRBV12-3 or TRBV12-4 and TRBJ2-7; the D is unclear. The CDR3 has 16 residues.